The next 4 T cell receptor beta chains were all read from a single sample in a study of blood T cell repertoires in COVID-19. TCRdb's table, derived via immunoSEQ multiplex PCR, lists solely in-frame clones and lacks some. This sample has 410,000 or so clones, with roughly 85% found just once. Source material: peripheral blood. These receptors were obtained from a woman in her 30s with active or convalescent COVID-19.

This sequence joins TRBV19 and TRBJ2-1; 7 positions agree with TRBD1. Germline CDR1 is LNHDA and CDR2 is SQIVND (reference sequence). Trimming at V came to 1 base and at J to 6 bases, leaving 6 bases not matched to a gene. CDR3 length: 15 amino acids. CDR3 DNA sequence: TGTGCCAGTAGTATAGCCAGGGGGACGTCCAATGAGCAGTTCTTC. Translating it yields CASSIARGTSNEQFF.

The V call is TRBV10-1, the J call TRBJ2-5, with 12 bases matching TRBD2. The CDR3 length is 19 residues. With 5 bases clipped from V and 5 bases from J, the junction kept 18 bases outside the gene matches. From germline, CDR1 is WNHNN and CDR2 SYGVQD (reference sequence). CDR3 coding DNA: TGCGCCAGCAGTCCAGGGGAGACTAGCGGGGGCCCAATGGGGGAGACCCAGTACTTC. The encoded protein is CASSPGETSGGPMGETQYF.

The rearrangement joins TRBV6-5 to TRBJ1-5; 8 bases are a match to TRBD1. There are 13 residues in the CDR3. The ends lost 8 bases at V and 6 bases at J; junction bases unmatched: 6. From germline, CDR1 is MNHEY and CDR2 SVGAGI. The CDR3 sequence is CASSGQGSQPQHF. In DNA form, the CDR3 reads TGTGCCAGCTCTGGACAGGGTAGTCAGCCCCAGCATTTT.

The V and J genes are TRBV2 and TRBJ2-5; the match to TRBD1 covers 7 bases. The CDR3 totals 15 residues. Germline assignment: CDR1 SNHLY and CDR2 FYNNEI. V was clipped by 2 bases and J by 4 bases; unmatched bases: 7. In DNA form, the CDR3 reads TGTGCCAGCAGTGAACTCCGACAGGGAGCAGAGACCCAGTACTTC. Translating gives CASSELRQGAETQYF.